This T cell receptor beta chain was sequenced in a study of T cell repertoires in cytomegalovirus infection. Turning to the study itself: TCR beta signatures that were public indicated CMV infection and matching HLA type. Points from the study as a whole: Frequencies of public TCR beta families were cumulated, and this identified carriers of CMV plus the relevant HLA.

This CDR3 is 16 amino acids long. Germline V gene data show CDR1 as MNHNS and CDR2 as SASEGT. V was cut by 6 bases and J by 0 bases, with 12 bases left in between. The table lists this clonotype with a few counts. As yet, its antigen is unknown. TCRdb passed the reads through MiXCR, listing each CDR3 protein once. Of roughly 68,000 distinct CDR3 sequences in the sample, approximately 22% were seen once. The origin of this receptor is a human donor in good health (CMV status not recorded). Some clones in this sample may be carry-over from other donors' samples. Sequences were obtained from PBMCs, sequenced either directly or after in vitro stimulation (not recorded which). The rearrangement joins TRBV6-1 to TRBJ1-6; D unclear. The CDR3 region has the DNA TGTGCCAGCAGAATAGGACGGAGCTCCTATAATTCACCCCTCCACTTT. Amino acids: CASRIGRSSYNSPLHF.